A selection of T cell receptor beta chains follows, all from one sample in a study of blood T cell repertoires in COVID-19. The table came from immunoSEQ multiplex PCR; TCRdb's copy has only in-frame clones and leaves some out. This sample has hundreds of thousands of clones, with around 85% found just once. Sequencing was performed on PBMCs or T cells enriched from blood (not recorded which). The receptors originated from a woman in her forties or fifties who had recovered from COVID-19. CDR3s include the opening cysteine and the closing phenylalanine or tryptophan. Each record gives: J gene, V gene, D gene, clone size, CDR3 DNA, CDR3 protein. A D gene is named only where the DNA matches it firmly. For some rows the clone size is stated as once, few or many, or as a class when expanded; others skip it.

TRBJ2-7 | TRBV10-1 | TRBD2 | - | TGCGCCAGCAGCGGGGGGGCCTTGGACGAGCAGTACTTC | CASSGGALDEQYF
TRBJ1-2 | TRBV6-2/TRBV6-3 | TRBD1 | - | TGTGCCAGCAGCCTCCTCGGACAGGGGTTTGGGGGCTACACCTTC | CASSLLGQGFGGYTF
TRBJ1-1 | TRBV3-1/TRBV3-2 | - | - | TGTGCCAGCAGCCAACAACTAACGAACACTGAAGCTTTCTTT | CASSQQLTNTEAFF
TRBJ1-6 | TRBV6-5 | TRBD1 | - | TGTGCCAGCAGTACCGGGACAGATTCACCCCTCCACTTT | CASSTGTDSPLHF
TRBJ2-7 | TRBV5-1 | TRBD1 | - | TGCGCCAGCAGCACCCGACAGGGCGGACCCTACGAGCAGTACTTC | CASSTRQGGPYEQYF
TRBJ1-1 | TRBV27 | TRBD1 | - | TGTGCCAGCATCGGGACAGGGGTCACTGAAGCTTTCTTT | CASIGTGVTEAFF
TRBJ2-3 | TRBV9 | - | - | TGTGCCAGCAGCGTAGTTCCTAGCACAGATACGCAGTATTTT | CASSVVPSTDTQYF
TRBJ2-7 | TRBV19 | TRBD2 | - | TGTGCCAGTAGTATAAGGGCGGGAGAACCTTGGGAGCAGTACTTC | CASSIRAGEPWEQYF
TRBJ1-4 | TRBV5-1 | - | - | TGCGCCAGCAGCCTTCACCGGGGATCTAATGAAAAACTGTTTTTT | CASSLHRGSNEKLFF
TRBJ2-3 | TRBV19 | TRBD2 | - | TGTGCCAGTAGTATAGCAGCTAGCGGGAGATCTAGCACAGATACGCAGTATTTT | CASSIAASGRSSTDTQYF
TRBJ1-3 | TRBV28 | TRBD1 | - | TGTGCCAGCAGTTTAAGTGACAGGGGGCCTGGAAACACCATATATTTT | CASSLSDRGPGNTIYF
TRBJ1-5 | TRBV23-1 | TRBD1 | - | TGCGCCAGCAGTCAATCGGGGACAGGGAATCATAGCAATCAGCCCCAGCATTTT | CASSQSGTGNHSNQPQHF
TRBJ1-6 | TRBV5-1 | TRBD1 | - | TGCGCCAGCAGCTTCATTCCGGGACAGACTAATTCACCCCTCCACTTT | CASSFIPGQTNSPLHF
TRBJ1-2 | TRBV7-2 | TRBD1 | - | TGTGCCAGCAGCTCAGCCGGGACAGTAAACTATGGCTACACCTTC | CASSSAGTVNYGYTF
TRBJ1-4 | TRBV6-5 | - | - | TGTGCCAGCAGGGACAGAATTAATGAAAAACTGTTTTTT | CASRDRINEKLFF
TRBJ1-1 | TRBV6-5 | TRBD1 | - | TGTGCCAGCGGCAGACAGGGGAACACTGAAGCTTTCTTT | CASGRQGNTEAFF
TRBJ2-2 | TRBV6-4 | - | few | TGTGCCAGCAGTGACGTACTAGCAGGGACCGGGGAGCTGTTTTTT | CASSDVLAGTGELFF
TRBJ1-1 | TRBV7-2 | TRBD1 | - | TGTGCCAGCAGCTACCTCAGGGGGCGCACTGAAGCTTTCTTT | CASSYLRGRTEAFF
TRBJ1-6 | TRBV3-1/TRBV3-2 | TRBD1 | - | TGTGCCAGCAGCCCCGGGACAGATAATTCACCCCTCCACTTT | CASSPGTDNSPLHF
TRBJ1-1 | TRBV30 | - | - | TGTGCCTGGGGCCCAGGTTTGGGAGTGAACACTGAAGCTTTCTTT | CAWGPGLGVNTEAFF
TRBJ1-1 | TRBV19 | - | - | TGTGCCAGTAGTATAGGCGGGGGAATCACTGAAGCTTTCTTT | CASSIGGGITEAFF
TRBJ2-1 | TRBV12-5 | TRBD2 | - | TGTGCTAGTGGTTTGAGACCCCGGGGACTAGCGGGAGACAATGAGCAGTTCTTC | CASGLRPRGLAGDNEQFF
TRBJ1-5 | TRBV10-3 | - | - | TGTGCCATCAGTCGGGACACGTTCAATCAGCCCCAGCATTTT | CAISRDTFNQPQHF
TRBJ1-2 | TRBV19 | TRBD1 | - | TGTGCCAGTAACCGACGGGGGGGACAGGGAGTTTCGGCTGGCTACACCTTC | CASNRRGGQGVSAGYTF
TRBJ1-5 | TRBV19 | - | - | TGTGCCACCCGAGATTCAGGGTGGTCCAATCAGCCCCAGCATTTT | CATRDSGWSNQPQHF
TRBJ2-7 | TRBV3-1/TRBV3-2 | - | - | TGTGCCAGCAGCCGGCGCGCGGATAGCTCCTACGAGCAGTACTTC | CASSRRADSSYEQYF
TRBJ2-3 | TRBV6-5 | TRBD2 | - | TGTGCCAGCAGTAGCGCGGGAGGGAGAGTCGATACGCAGTATTTT | CASSSAGGRVDTQYF
TRBJ2-7 | TRBV7-2 | - | - | TGTGCCAGCAGCTTGGACGGACCGGGATACGAGCAGTACTTC | CASSLDGPGYEQYF
TRBJ2-7 | TRBV6-1 | - | - | TGTGCCAGCAGTGATAAGAGACTAGTCAGGTACGAGCAGTACTTC | CASSDKRLVRYEQYF
TRBJ1-2 | TRBV13 | - | - | TGTGCCAGCAGCTTAGTGATGGCGGGCGCACTCTATGGCTACACCTTC | CASSLVMAGALYGYTF
TRBJ2-5 | TRBV10-3 | - | - | TGTGCCACCGGGACTCCTGAAGAGACCCAGTACTTC | CATGTPEETQYF
TRBJ2-1 | TRBV18 | TRBD1 | - | TGTGCCAGCTCAACCGGGACAGGGGCAGGCAATGAGCAGTTCTTC | CASSTGTGAGNEQFF
TRBJ1-1 | TRBV10-2 | TRBD1 | - | TGCGCCAGCATACCGGGACAGGGGGTTCACACTGAAGCTTTCTTT | CASIPGQGVHTEAFF
TRBJ2-1 | TRBV7-2 | TRBD2 | - | TGTGCCAGCAGCCCGATAAGGTCGGTAGCGGGAGCTGCCAATGAGCAGTTCTTC | CASSPIRSVAGAANEQFF
TRBJ2-3 | TRBV5-5 | - | - | TGTGCCAGCAGCCGGGGGGATACGCAGTATTTT | CASSRGDTQYF
TRBJ2-5 | TRBV7-9 | TRBD1 | once | TGTGCCAGCAGCTTAGGCTCAGGGGGTGAGACCCAGTACTTC | CASSLGSGGETQYF
TRBJ2-5 | TRBV14 | - | - | TGTGCCAGCAGCCAAGATCGGCTAGAAGAGACCCAGTACTTC | CASSQDRLEETQYF
TRBJ1-1 | TRBV9 | - | - | TGTGCCAGCAGCCCTTCTCCAGGGAACACTGAAGCTTTCTTT | CASSPSPGNTEAFF